One sample yielded the 32 T cell receptor beta chains listed below, sequenced in a study of blood T cell repertoires in COVID-19. Repertoires were generated with immunoSEQ multiplex PCR, while TCRdb's copy carries only in-frame clones and drops some. The sample has 150,000 to 200,000 clones; approximately 91% are singletons. Material: peripheral blood. These receptor sequences come from a man in his 70s with active or convalescent COVID-19.

As DNA, the CDR3 is TGTGCCAGTAGCGAACAGGCGACCCAAGAGACCCAGTACTTC. Translation gives CASSEQATQETQYF. The rearrangement uses TRBV19 and TRBJ2-5, with D possibly matching TRBD1 (5 bases). With 6 bases removed from V and 1 base from J, the gap between germline ends came to 12 bases. CDR1 and CDR2 from the germline V gene are LNHDA and SQIVND (reference sequence). This CDR3 is built from 14 residues.

The genes are TRBV6-4 and TRBJ2-6; D is unclear. CDR3 length: 16 amino acids. Trimming took off 0 bases at V and 0 bases at J, with 6 bases between the two ends. From germline, CDR1 is MRHNA and CDR2 SNTAGT. In nucleotides, the CDR3 is TGTGCCAGCAGTGACTCACAAAACTCTGGGGCCAACGTCCTGACTTTC. Residues: CASSDSQNSGANVLTF.

The rearrangement joins TRBV28 to TRBJ2-7; 11 bases fit TRBD2. There are 20 residues in the CDR3. With 5 bases clipped from V and 1 base from J, the junction kept 19 bases outside the gene matches. CDR1 is MDHEN, CDR2 SYDVKM, per germline. DNA of the CDR3: TGTGCCAGCAGTCCAGTTCCGGGACGAGGTATAGCGGGAGGGTCCTACGAGCAGTACTTC. Translation gives CASSPVPGRGIAGGSYEQYF.

The chain's CDR3 is CASSPSGTNYNEQFF. The CDR3 coding sequence is TGTGCCAGCAGCCCCTCCGGGACAAACTACAATGAGCAGTTCTTC. The chain couples TRBV7-2 to TRBJ2-1, with D perhaps matching TRBD1 (6 bases). With 5 bases removed from V and 3 bases from J, the gap between germline ends came to 14 bases. The CDR3 covers 15 residues. Per germline, CDR1 SGHTA and CDR2 FQGNSA.

V and J are TRBV2 and TRBJ2-7, with D maybe TRBD2 (6 bases). With 5 bases removed from V and 6 bases from J, the gap between germline ends came to 17 bases. The CDR3 is 14 amino acids. Germline CDR1 SNHLY, CDR2 FYNNEI. DNA of the CDR3: TGTGCCAGCAGTAGGGACTCCAGGGTATCCGAGCAGTACTTC. This encodes CASSRDSRVSEQYF. The full variable domain, with the rest looked up from reference TRBV2 and TRBJ2-7, is EPEVTQTPSHQVTQMGQEVILRCVPISNHLYFYWYRQILGQKVEFLVSFYNNEISEKSEIFDDQFSVERPDGSNFTLKIRSTKLEDSAMYFCASSRDSRVSEQYFGPGTRLTVT.

This clone occurred once. The V gene is TRBV7-8, the J gene TRBJ2-4; D possibly corresponds to TRBD1 (6 bases). Per germline, CDR1 SGHVS and CDR2 FQNEAQ. CDR3 length equals 14 residues. V was cut by 1 base and J by 7 bases, with 11 bases left in between. CDR3 in amino acids: CASSLVGQGNIQYF. As DNA, the CDR3 is TGTGCCAGCAGCTTAGTAGGCCAGGGGAACATTCAGTACTTC. Full variable domain (remainder filled in from reference TRBV7-8 and TRBJ2-4): GAGVSQSPRYKVAKRGQDVALRCDPISGHVSLFWYQQALGQGPEFLTYFQNEAQLDKSGLPSDRFFAERPEGSVSTLKIQRTQQEDSAVYLCASSLVGQGNIQYFGAGTRLSVL.

The V gene is TRBV7-2, the J gene TRBJ2-7; 7 bases line up with TRBD2. The length of the CDR3 is 15 residues. CDR1 and CDR2 (germline): SGHTA, FQGNSA. V dropped 3 bases and J dropped 3; count of bases not matched to a gene: 8. In DNA form, the CDR3 reads TGTGCCAGCAGCTTTGGGTCTAGCGGATTCTACGAGCAGTACTTC. It specifies CASSFGSSGFYEQYF.

This clone was picked up a small number of times. The chain has TRBV6-6 and TRBJ2-1; TRBD1 agrees at 10 bases. Germline V CDR1 and CDR2: MNHNY, SVGAGI (reference sequence). Trimming took 6 bases from V and 6 from J; bases not matched to a gene: 11. CDR3 length: 16 residues. The CDR3 spells CASSPAGQGSGNEQFF. The CDR3 coding sequence is TGTGCCAGCAGCCCGGCGGGACAGGGGTCTGGCAATGAGCAGTTCTTC.

The V and J genes are TRBV6-5 and TRBJ1-2, with 8 bases that match TRBD1. The ends lost 6 bases at V and 7 bases at J; junction bases unmatched: 7. Per the germline V gene, CDR1 is MNHEY and CDR2 is SVGAGI. The CDR3 spans 13 residues. The CDR3 reads CASRRTGQGGYTF. The CDR3 DNA sequence: TGTGCCAGCAGACGGACAGGGCAGGGTGGCTACACCTTC.

V gene TRBV5-1 combines with J gene TRBJ1-5; 8 positions agree with TRBD1. Per the germline V gene, CDR1 is SGHRS and CDR2 is YFSETQ. The CDR3 covers 14 residues. J gave up 10 bases and V 3 bases, and 9 bases lay outside the gene matches. The DNA of the CDR3 is TGCGCCAGCAGCTCGGGACAGGATTCCGCACCCCAGCATTTT. It encodes CASSSGQDSAPQHF.

This clone turned up a few times. The chain joins TRBV5-1 to TRBJ2-1; 8 positions agree with TRBD2. This CDR3 contains 16 residues. With V trimmed by 5 bases and J by 3 bases, 10 bases remained unmatched. Germline V gives CDR1 SGHRS, CDR2 YFSETQ. The CDR3 nucleotides read TGCGCCAGCAGGCCTAGGGGCGGGGGGTTCTACAATGAGCAGTTCTTC. It translates to CASRPRGGGFYNEQFF. The variable domain in full, with the rest retrieved from reference TRBV5-1 and TRBJ2-1, is KAGVTQTPRYLIKTRGQQVTLSCSPISGHRSVSWYQQTPGQGLQFLFEYFSETQRNKGNFPGRFSGRQFSNSRSEMNVSTLELGDSALYLCASRPRGGGFYNEQFFGPGTRLTVL.

The chain combines TRBV27 with TRBJ2-7, with TRBD2 identical over 7 bases. Per the germline V gene, CDR1 is MNHEY and CDR2 is SMNVEV (reference sequence). CDR3 length equals 15 residues. The V and J ends lost 6 bases and 0 bases, in that order; junction bases with no gene match: 8. The chain's CDR3 is CASRPYGTTSYEQYF. The CDR3 DNA reads as TGTGCCAGCAGGCCCTACGGGACTACCTCCTACGAGCAGTACTTC.

The table lists this clone with a count of one. The J gene is TRBJ2-5, the V gene TRBV5-1, with 7 nucleotides matching TRBD1. CDR1 is SGHRS, CDR2 YFSETQ, per germline. The junction had 3 bases not matched to a gene; V was cut back by 4 bases and J by 3 bases. This CDR3 comprises 13 residues. The CDR3 sequence: CASSVDREETQYF. CDR3 in DNA: TGCGCCAGCAGCGTCGACAGGGAAGAGACCCAGTACTTC.

The rearrangement uses TRBV7-6 and TRBJ2-2; TRBD2 agrees at 10 bases. The germline gives CDR1 SGHVS, CDR2 FNYEAQ. V gave up 5 bases and J gave up 7 bases; unmatched junction bases: 10. The CDR3 covers 16 residues. This CDR3 is CASSPRTSGSIGELFF. CDR3 bases: TGTGCCAGCAGCCCCCGGACTAGCGGTTCGATCGGGGAGCTGTTTTTT. Full variable domain (remainder filled in from reference TRBV7-6 and TRBJ2-2): GAGVSQSPRYKVTKRGQDVALRCDPISGHVSLYWYRQALGQGPEFLTYFNYEAQQDKSGLPNDRFSAERPEGSISTLTIQRTEQRDSAMYRCASSPRTSGSIGELFFGEGSRLTVL.

The V gene is TRBV15, the J gene TRBJ2-2, with 12 positions matching TRBD2. The CDR3 runs to 18 residues. CDR1 LNHNV and CDR2 YYDKDF come from the germline V gene (reference sequence). Losses at the gene ends were 2 bases for V and 1 base for J; bases not matched to a gene: 5. CDR3 protein: CATSRTGLAGMNTGELFF. Here the CDR3 DNA reads TGTGCCACCAGCAGAACCGGACTAGCGGGAATGAACACCGGGGAGCTGTTTTTT.

This clone came up once. The CDR3 DNA sequence: TGTGCCAGCTCACCAGCTGGCGGGGGTTACGAGCAGTACTTC. Its protein product is CASSPAGGGYEQYF. The rearrangement joins TRBV18 to TRBJ2-7; 7 nucleotides agree with TRBD2. J was trimmed by 4 bases and V by 2 bases; bases with no gene match: 5. Germline CDR1 is KGHSH and CDR2 is LQKENI. The CDR3 has 14 amino acids.

This clone was picked up one time. The rearrangement links TRBV7-2 to TRBJ2-3; no firm D call. Germline assignment: CDR1 SGHTA and CDR2 FQGNSA. Trimming left V 2 bases short and J 0 bases short, with 6 bases between. The CDR3 covers 14 residues. The CDR3 reads CASSLLLSTDTQYF. The DNA of the CDR3 is TGTGCCAGCAGCTTATTGTTAAGCACAGATACGCAGTATTTT.

V and J are TRBV2 and TRBJ1-2, with TRBD1 matching 8 bases. The CDR3 extends over 14 amino acids. J was trimmed by 4 bases and V by 7 bases; bases with no gene match: 8. The germline CDR1 and CDR2 sequences are SNHLY and FYNNEI. The CDR3 is CASKPTGEGYGYTF. CDR3 bases: TGTGCCAGCAAGCCGACAGGGGAGGGCTATGGCTACACCTTC.

The chain has TRBV19 and TRBJ1-5; no firm D call. The CDR3 length is 15 residues. V lost 0 bases and J lost 5, with 11 bases in between. Germline-derived CDR1 and CDR2 are LNHDA and SQIVND (reference sequence). The CDR3 reads CASSIEGRLHQPQHF. CDR3 coding DNA: TGTGCCAGTAGTATAGAAGGCAGGCTTCATCAGCCCCAGCATTTT.

For the CDR3, the DNA is TGCGCCAGCAGCCAACCTAGCGGGAGCCACGAGACCCAGTACTTC. Protein: CASSQPSGSHETQYF. The chain employs TRBV4-3 and TRBJ2-5; 10 nucleotides match TRBD2. CDR1 and CDR2 from the germline V gene are LGHNA and YSLEER. This CDR3 comprises 15 residues. Trimming removed 2 bases from V and 5 bases from J; junction bases left unmatched: 5.

The chain has TRBV7-9 and TRBJ2-7, with D possibly being TRBD1 (6 bases). V lost 7 bases to trimming and J lost 9 bases, with 22 bases between them. Germline V gene lookup returns CDR1 SEHNR and CDR2 FQNEAQ (reference sequence). This CDR3 has 14 residues. DNA of the CDR3: TGTGCCAGCAAACTAACAACAGGGCCTTGGGGGCAGTACTTC. This encodes CASKLTTGPWGQYF.

There are a few counts of this clone. The chain links TRBV28 to TRBJ1-1, with 9 nucleotides matching TRBD1. CDR1 is MDHEN and CDR2 is SYDVKM in the germline V gene. This CDR3 has 14 amino acids. The junction had 5 bases not matched to a gene; V was cut back by 5 bases and J by 4 bases. CDR3 in amino acids: CASSGTGLITEAFF. The CDR3 DNA is TGTGCCAGCAGTGGGACAGGGTTGATCACTGAAGCTTTCTTT.

This clone showed up just a few times. V gene TRBV19 combines with J gene TRBJ2-3, with TRBD1 identical over 8 bases. Germline assignment: CDR1 LNHDA and CDR2 SQIVND (reference sequence). J was trimmed by 1 base and V by 5 bases; bases with no gene match: 8. CDR3 size: 16 residues. In DNA form, the CDR3 reads TGTGCCAGTAGTGTCAGGGGGCGGCTGGGCACAGATACGCAGTATTTT. Encoded protein: CASSVRGRLGTDTQYF.

This chain joins TRBV9 and TRBJ1-2, with TRBD1 as a possible D gene (6 bases). Germline V gene lookup returns CDR1 SGDLS and CDR2 YYNGEE. The CDR3 spans 14 residues. The V end lost 6 bases, the J end lost 2 bases, and 14 bases lay between the germline ends. The CDR3 sequence: CASTQQGGNYGYTF. CDR3 sequence (DNA): TGTGCCAGCACCCAACAGGGAGGGAACTATGGCTACACCTTC.

The chain uses TRBV4-1 and TRBJ2-7, with 7 positions matching TRBD2. V was pared by 1 base and J by 1 base, with 1 base of the junction left unmatched. Germline assignment: CDR1 MGHRA and CDR2 YSYEKL. This CDR3 region has 14 residues. CDR3 in amino acids: CASSQGGGSYEQYF. CDR3 nucleotides: TGCGCCAGCAGCCAAGGCGGGGGTTCCTACGAGCAGTACTTC.

The chain employs TRBV19 and TRBJ2-3, with TRBD2 identical over 13 bases. Germline assignment: CDR1 LNHDA and CDR2 SQIVND (reference sequence). The CDR3 sequence is 15 residues long. J was trimmed by 10 bases and V by 5 bases; bases with no gene match: 9. CDR3 sequence: CASSPGTSGGVAQYF. The CDR3 DNA reads as TGTGCCAGTAGTCCCGGCACTAGCGGGGGGGTTGCGCAGTATTTT.

V usage is TRBV28 and J usage is TRBJ1-5; a possible D gene is TRBD1 (6 bases). The V end lost 2 bases, the J end lost 7 bases, and 12 bases lay between the germline ends. This CDR3 has 14 amino acids. Germline loops: CDR1 MDHEN, CDR2 SYDVKM. CDR3 in DNA: TGTGCCAGCAGTTTAGCAGGGGTCCGGCAGCCCCAGCATTTT. Its translation is CASSLAGVRQPQHF.

This clone has only a few counts. The rearrangement uses TRBV19 and TRBJ2-3; tentative D call: TRBD2 (5 bases). Germline CDR1 LNHDA, CDR2 SQIVND (reference sequence). V was cut by 5 bases and J by 6 bases, with 21 bases left in between. The CDR3 sequence is 16 residues long. This CDR3 reads CASSPLKLAVTDTQYF. The CDR3 DNA reads TGTGCCAGTAGTCCTCTTAAGCTAGCAGTTACTGATACGCAGTATTTT.

Regarding this clone: This clone may be a read error of a much larger clone one base away. J is TRBJ1-5 and V is TRBV3-1 (or the pseudogene TRBV3-2); the D gene is possibly TRBD1 (5 bases). The ends were cut back, 3 bases at V and 2 bases at J, with 8 bases in the middle. CDR3 length: 14 amino acids. Germline values: CDR1 LGHDT, CDR2 YNNKEL (reference sequence). In DNA, the CDR3 is TGTGCCAGCAGCCAGTCGGGGGGCAATCAGCCCCAGCATTTT. It is translated as CASSQSGGNQPQHF.

The gene calls are TRBV2 and TRBJ2-5; 13 nucleotides line up with TRBD2. CDR1 is SNHLY, CDR2 FYNNEI, per germline. V trimming: 5 bases; J trimming: 4 bases; junction bases outside the gene matches: 10. This CDR3 contains 17 residues. CDR3: CASSPGGLAGIGETQYF. CDR3 nucleotide sequence: TGTGCCAGCAGTCCCGGGGGACTAGCGGGGATTGGAGAGACCCAGTACTTC.

The rearrangement joins TRBV7-9 to TRBJ1-1, with TRBD1 identical over 8 bases. Germline CDR1 is SEHNR and CDR2 is FQNEAQ (reference sequence). V lost 3 bases and J lost 6; bases outside the gene matches: 6. The CDR3 extends over 14 amino acids. The CDR3 loop is CASSFTGGFSEAFF. The CDR3 coding sequence is TGTGCCAGCAGCTTCACAGGGGGTTTCTCTGAAGCTTTCTTT.

The chain joins TRBV5-1 to TRBJ2-3; D uncertain. There are 14 residues in the CDR3. Trimming took off 1 base at V and 6 bases at J, with 12 bases between the two ends. Germline V gives CDR1 SGHRS, CDR2 YFSETQ. The CDR3 coding sequence is TGCGCCAGCAGCTTGCTCTCAGGCTTGGATACGCAGTATTTT. Amino acid sequence: CASSLLSGLDTQYF.